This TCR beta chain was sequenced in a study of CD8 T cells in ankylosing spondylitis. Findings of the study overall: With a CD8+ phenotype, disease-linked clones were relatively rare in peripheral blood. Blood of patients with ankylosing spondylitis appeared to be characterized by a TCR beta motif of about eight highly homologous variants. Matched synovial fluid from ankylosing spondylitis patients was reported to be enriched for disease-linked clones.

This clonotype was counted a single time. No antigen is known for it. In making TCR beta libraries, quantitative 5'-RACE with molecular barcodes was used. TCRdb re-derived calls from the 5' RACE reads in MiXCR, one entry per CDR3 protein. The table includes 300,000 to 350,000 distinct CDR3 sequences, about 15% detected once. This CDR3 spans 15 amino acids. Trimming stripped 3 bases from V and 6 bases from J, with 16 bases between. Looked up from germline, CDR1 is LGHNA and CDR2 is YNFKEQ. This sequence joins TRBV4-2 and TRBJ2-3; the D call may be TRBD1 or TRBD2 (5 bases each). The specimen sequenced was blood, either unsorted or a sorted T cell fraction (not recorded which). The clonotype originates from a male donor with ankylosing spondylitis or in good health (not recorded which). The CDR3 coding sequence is TGTGCCAGCAGCCAGAGGGGCGGCGCGTTCGATACGCAGTATTTT. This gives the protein CASSQRGGAFDTQYF.